This TCR beta chain is drawn from a study of OX40 agonist ivuxolimab in advanced cancers. Study summary: Patients took ivuxolimab, an agonistic anti-OX40 (CD134) antibody. Dose-escalation cases comprised hepatocellular carcinoma, melanoma, renal cell or head and neck cancer.

To note about this clone: The antigen is undetermined.

Germline-derived CDR1 and CDR2 are SGDLS and YYNGEE. Trimming took off 0 bases at V and 6 bases at J, with 11 bases between the two ends. This CDR3 contains 14 residues. Measured with immunoSEQ multiplex PCR; TCRdb has only the in-frame clones, and not every one. The sample carries 25,000 or so clones, about 83% recorded once. Study observations and caveats: Mean expanded clone counts were higher in CD8+ than CD4+ T cells. The CD4+ and CD8+ T cells in the blood had expanded clonally by week 6 at 0.1 to 3.0 mg/kg.

The sequence came from an adult with an advanced solid tumor such as melanoma, head and neck, liver or kidney cancer. The V gene is TRBV9, the J gene TRBJ2-3, with TRBD1 as a possible D gene (6 bases). The sequenced sample was CD4+ or CD8+ T cells sorted from blood, obtained in a trial of the OX40 agonist ivuxolimab. For the CDR3, the DNA is TGTGCCAGCAGCGTAGAGGAAGGGGGTGATACGCAGTATTTT. It is translated as CASSVEEGGDTQYF.